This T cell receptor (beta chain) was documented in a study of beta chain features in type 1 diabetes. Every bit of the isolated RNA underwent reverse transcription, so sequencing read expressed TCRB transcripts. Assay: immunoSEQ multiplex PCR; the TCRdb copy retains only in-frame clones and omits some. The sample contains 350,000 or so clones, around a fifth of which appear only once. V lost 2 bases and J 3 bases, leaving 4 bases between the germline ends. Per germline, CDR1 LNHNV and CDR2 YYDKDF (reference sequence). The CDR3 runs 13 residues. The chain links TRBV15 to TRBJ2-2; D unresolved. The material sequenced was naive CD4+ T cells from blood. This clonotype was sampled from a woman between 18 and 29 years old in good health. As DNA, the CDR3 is TGTGCCACCAGCAGACCAGACACCGGGGAGCTGTTTTTT. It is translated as CATSRPDTGELFF.